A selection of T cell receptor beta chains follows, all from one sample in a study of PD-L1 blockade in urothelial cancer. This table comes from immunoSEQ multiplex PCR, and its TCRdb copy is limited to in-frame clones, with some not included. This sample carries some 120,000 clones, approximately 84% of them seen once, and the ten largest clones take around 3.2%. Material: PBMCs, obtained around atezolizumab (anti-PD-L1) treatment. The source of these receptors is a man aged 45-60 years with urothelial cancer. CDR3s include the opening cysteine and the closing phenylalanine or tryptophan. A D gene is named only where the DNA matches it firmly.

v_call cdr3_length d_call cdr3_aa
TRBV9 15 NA CASSVSEGGYNEQFF
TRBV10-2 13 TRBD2 CASRLAGQETQYF
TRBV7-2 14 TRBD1 CASSSQGVSQPQHF
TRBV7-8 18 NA CASSVIPLTGLRAGEQYF
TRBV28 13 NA CASRDWVANVLTF
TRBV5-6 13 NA CASSAGRQETQYF
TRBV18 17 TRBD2 CASSRPGLAGGSNEQFF
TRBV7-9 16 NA CASSFRLEQGVYEQYF
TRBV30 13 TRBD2 CAWNPGGTDTQYF
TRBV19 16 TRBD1 CASSILIGTENEKLFF
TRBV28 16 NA CASNPIRQGGADTQYF
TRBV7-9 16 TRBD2 CASSLGLAGQQETQYF
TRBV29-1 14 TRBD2 CSALEGGLAGELFF
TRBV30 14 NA CAWSVSSVSYEQYF
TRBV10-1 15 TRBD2 CASRTGLVARNEQFF
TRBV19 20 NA CASSFTRTGLSGRFTGELFF
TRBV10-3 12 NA CAISERGSVPFF
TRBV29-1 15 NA CSVPGLPTQNYGYTF
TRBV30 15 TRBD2 CAWKQTSSSTDTQYF
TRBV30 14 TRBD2 CAWISGEAPGELFF
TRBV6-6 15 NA CASSYLQGGGEKLFF
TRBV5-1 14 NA CASMEGRSYNEQFF
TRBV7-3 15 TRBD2 CASSRSGLEANIQYF
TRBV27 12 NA CASSPLGDEQYF
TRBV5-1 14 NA CASSLQTDNSPLHF
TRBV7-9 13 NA CASSQGWNSPLHF
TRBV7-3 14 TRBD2 CASSRGLAGETQYF
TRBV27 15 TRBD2 CASRVLASGTDTQYF
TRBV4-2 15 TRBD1 CASSQVRQGAGEQYF
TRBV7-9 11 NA CASSLSNEQFF
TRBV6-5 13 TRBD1 CASSLSGGGEQFF
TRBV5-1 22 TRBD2 CASSLATSRTSGRPFRYNEQFF
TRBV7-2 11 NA CASSLYYEQYF
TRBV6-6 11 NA CASRGVDTQYF
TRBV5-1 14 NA CASSPGPGSYEQYF
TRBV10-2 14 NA CASRAGLGTDTQYF
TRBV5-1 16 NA CASSLDGRSSYNEQFF
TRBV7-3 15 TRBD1 CASSSQGRSTDTQYF
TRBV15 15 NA CATSRDGTTQETQYF
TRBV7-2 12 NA CASSLDGYGYTF
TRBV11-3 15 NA CASSLGGADTGELFF
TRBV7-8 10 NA CAIGSYEQYF
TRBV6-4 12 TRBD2 CASSSGTGEQFF
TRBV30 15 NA CAWSVQVSSGNTIYF
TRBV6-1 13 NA CASSDLLSTPLHF
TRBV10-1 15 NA CASSERGTPPYEQYF
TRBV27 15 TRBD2 CASSYSGSSYNEQFF
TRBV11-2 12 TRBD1 CASSQTGELLYF
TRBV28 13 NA CASKAGSYNEQFF